The present T cell receptor beta chain was sequenced within a study of blood T cell repertoires in COVID-19. The V end lost 2 bases, the J end lost 3 bases, and 10 bases lay between the germline ends. This CDR3 contains 14 residues. Germline CDR1 MDHEN, CDR2 SYDVKM. Data came from immunoSEQ multiplex PCR; TCRdb stores just in-frame clones and leaves some out. This table has 100,000 to 150,000 clones, 70% to 90% appearing once. This receptor was obtained from a woman in her sixties or seventies with acute or convalescent COVID-19. V and J are TRBV28 and TRBJ1-1; no clear D gene. The sequenced sample was peripheral blood. CDR3 nucleotide sequence: TGTGCCAGCAGTTTAGGATACAGCTACACTGAAGCTTTCTTT. Translation: CASSLGYSYTEAFF.